These 4 T cell receptor beta chains came from one sample sequenced in a study of T cell repertoires in cytomegalovirus infection (dated by TCRdb to between 2018 and 2020). TCRdb shows the sequencer as Illumina HiSeq 1500. In-frame beta chains were kept once TCRdb had trimmed the public reads at Q25 with fastp and called clones with MiXCR. Duplicate CDR3 protein sequences are folded into a single record with the most common DNA and genes. Recorded for this sample are about 220,000 distinct CDR3 sequences; around 35% of them occurred a single time. The ten largest make up approximately 60% of the sample. Sample treatment or condition, as interpreted from the label and publication: in vitro stimulation with specific CMV peptide epitopes to enrich CMV-specific T cells. Antigens of these TCRs are unknown. Material: CD8+ T cells from cultured PBMCs, obtained from culture after CMV antigen stimulation. The receptors come from a human donor in good health (CMV status not recorded). Some clones in this sample may be carry-over from other donors' samples.

This chain uses TRBV19 with TRBJ2-4; D ambiguous. This CDR3 is built from 16 residues. CDR1 LNHDA and CDR2 SQIVND come from the germline V gene (reference sequence). V was clipped by 1 base and J by 0 bases, with 10 bases between them. The CDR3 DNA is TGTGCCAGTAGTATAGGCAGATACCTAGCCAAAAACATTCAGTACTTC. Amino acids: CASSIGRYLAKNIQYF.

The table lists this clonotype with a few counts. The rearrangement uses TRBV27 and TRBJ2-3; D gene uncertain. Trimming cost V 8 bases and J 0 bases, with 15 bases left between them. This CDR3 is built from 15 residues. Germline V gives CDR1 MNHEY, CDR2 SMNVEV (reference sequence). The CDR3 is CASAHTASSTDTQYF. In DNA, the CDR3 is TGTGCCAGCGCGCATACCGCTTCTAGCACAGATACGCAGTATTTT.

This clonotype was observed a handful of times. The CDR3 is CASSELSSPREKLFF. The CDR3 coding sequence is TGTGCCAGCAGTGAACTGTCTTCCCCCAGAGAAAAACTGTTTTTT. The chain uses TRBV2 and TRBJ1-4; D is unresolved. The germline V gene encodes CDR1 SNHLY and CDR2 FYNNEI. V lost 2 bases to trimming and J lost 8 bases, with 15 bases between them. The CDR3 extends over 15 amino acids.

This clonotype occurred a few times. The gene calls are TRBV20-1 and TRBJ1-2; 11 positions match TRBD1. The CDR3 extends over 15 amino acids. Germline CDR1 and CDR2: DFQATT and SNEGSKA (reference sequence). Trimming removed 6 bases from V and 9 bases from J; junction bases left unmatched: 15. The CDR3 DNA reads TGCAGTGCGCCGGACAGGGGGCTCGGGGGTAGCAGCTACACCTTC. Its protein product is CSAPDRGLGGSSYTF.